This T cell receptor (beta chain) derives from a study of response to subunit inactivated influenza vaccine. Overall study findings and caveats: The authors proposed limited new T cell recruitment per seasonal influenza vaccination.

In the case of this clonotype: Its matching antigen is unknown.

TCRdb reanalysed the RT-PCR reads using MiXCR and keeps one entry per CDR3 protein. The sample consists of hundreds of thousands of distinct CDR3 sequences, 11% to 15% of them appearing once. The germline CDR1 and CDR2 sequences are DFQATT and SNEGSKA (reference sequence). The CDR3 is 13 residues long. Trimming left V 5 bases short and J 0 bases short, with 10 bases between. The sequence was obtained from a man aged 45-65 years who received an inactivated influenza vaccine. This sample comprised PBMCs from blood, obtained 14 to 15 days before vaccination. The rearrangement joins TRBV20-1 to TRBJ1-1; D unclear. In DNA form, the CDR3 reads TGCAGTGCTCCCCATACAGTGAACACTGAAGCTTTCTTT. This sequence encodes CSAPHTVNTEAFF.